The clone carrying this TCR beta chain was observed a single time. Cells designated naive CD8 were CD45RO-negative and were positively selected for CCR7, with terminally differentiated effector memory CD45RA+ cells excluded. Trimming pared 6 bases from V and 1 base from J, leaving 25 bases between. The germline gives CDR1 MNHEY, CDR2 SMNVEV (reference sequence). The CDR3 contains 18 residues. These data are taken from a study of shared clonotypes between healthy human individuals. The protocol was immunoSEQ multiplex PCR, while the TCRdb copy is restricted to in-frame clones and leaves out a portion. The sample has 650,000 to 800,000 clones, about 90% seen once.

The specimen was naive CD8+ T cells sorted from blood. This sequence joins TRBV27 and TRBJ2-7, with D perhaps matching TRBD1 (8 bases). This receptor was taken from a man younger than 40 in good health. The CDR3 nucleotides read TGTGCCAGCAGCCCTCTAGGGGAGGGGACAGGCGAATCCTACGAGCAGTACTTC. It encodes CASSPLGEGTGESYEQYF.